The sample holds a few counts of the clone carrying this T cell receptor (beta chain). Its antigen is not identified. Since a much larger clone is just one base distant, this may be a read error. Breast cancer patients provided tissue from their axillary draining lymph nodes. TCRdb reprocessed the multiplex PCR reads via MiXCR and lists one record per CDR3 protein. The sample has around 230,000 distinct CDR3 sequences, approximately 30% seen once; the top ten hold roughly 1.3%. This CDR3 region has 12 residues. CDR1 SQVTM and CDR2 ANQGSEA come from the germline V gene. This record comes from a study of breast tumors, draining lymph nodes, adjacent tissues. Findings and caveats of the study: Tumors had less TCR diversity than lymph nodes, more than nontumor tissue.

The chain recombines TRBV29-1 with TRBJ2-7; TRBD2 matches at 9 bases. This TCR was recovered from a female donor with breast cancer. Some clones in this sample may be carry-over from other donors' samples. The sequencing sample was made of axillary lymph node tissue. The DNA for the CDR3 is TGCAGCGGCGGGAGGGATACCTACGAGCAGCACTTC. Translating it yields CSGGRDTYEQHF.